This record covers a single T cell receptor beta chain. This CDR3 is built from 16 residues. CDR1 is MNHEY and CDR2 is SVGEGT in the germline V gene. Trimming removed 0 bases from V and 0 bases from J; junction bases left unmatched: 1. The sample belongs to a study of blood T cell repertoires in COVID-19. Clones were sequenced by immunoSEQ multiplex PCR, and TCRdb holds only the in-frame ones, with some missing. In the table there are 240,000 or so clones, approximately 91% of which are singletons. The chain is built from TRBV6-2 or TRBV6-3 and TRBJ2-2; 7 nucleotides match TRBD1. The sequenced material came from peripheral blood. The sequence was obtained from a woman between 25 and 40 years old with acute or convalescent COVID-19. The CDR3 reads CASSYSGQPNTGELFF. The CDR3 nucleotides are TGTGCCAGCAGTTACTCGGGACAGCCGAACACCGGGGAGCTGTTTTTT.